This TCR beta chain originates from a study of T cell responses to AZD1222 COVID-19 vaccine. General study results and limits: Just a handful of people given AZD1222 tested seropositive at baseline. Sampling that yielded the repertoires occurred only after the peak T cell response. Clonal diversity may have been underestimated in mostly white British donors.

Turning to this clone: What it binds is unknown.

This table comes from immunoSEQ multiplex PCR, and its TCRdb copy is limited to in-frame clones, with some not included. This sample has 150,000 or so clones, with 92% found just once. The CDR3 is made up of 13 amino acids. Germline CDR1 is MNHEY and CDR2 is SVGAGI. V was cut by 9 bases and J by 4 bases, with 10 bases left in between. The receptor's source is an adult who received the AZD1222 COVID-19 vaccine. The sample was peripheral blood, taken 28 days after the second AZD1222 dose. The rearrangement links TRBV6-5 to TRBJ1-6; tentative D call: TRBD1 (5 bases). The CDR3 sequence is CASGGGYNSPLHF. CDR3 in DNA: TGTGCCAGTGGGGGGGGGTATAATTCACCCCTCCACTTT.